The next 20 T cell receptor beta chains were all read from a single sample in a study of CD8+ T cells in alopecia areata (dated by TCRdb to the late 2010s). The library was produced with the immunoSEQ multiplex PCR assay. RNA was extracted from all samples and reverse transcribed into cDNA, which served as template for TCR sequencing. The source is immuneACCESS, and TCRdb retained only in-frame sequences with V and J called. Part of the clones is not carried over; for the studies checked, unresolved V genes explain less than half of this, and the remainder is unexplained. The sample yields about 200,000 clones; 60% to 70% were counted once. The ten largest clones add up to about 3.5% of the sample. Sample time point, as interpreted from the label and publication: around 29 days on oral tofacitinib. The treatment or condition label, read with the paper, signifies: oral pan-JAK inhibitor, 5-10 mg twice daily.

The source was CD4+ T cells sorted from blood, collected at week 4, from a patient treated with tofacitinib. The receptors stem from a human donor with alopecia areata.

The chain's CDR3 is CASSVGLAGADTQYF. The CDR3 DNA follows: TGTGCCAGCAGTGTAGGACTAGCGGGGGCGGATACGCAGTATTTT. The chain recombines TRBV2 with TRBJ2-3, with 13 bases identical to TRBD2. With V trimmed by 4 bases and J by 6 bases, 4 bases remained unmatched. The CDR3 sequence is 15 residues long. Germline V gene data show CDR1 as SNHLY and CDR2 as FYNNEI. Based on the CDR3 plus reference TRBV2 and TRBJ2-3, the full variable domain is EPEVTQTPSHQVTQMGQEVILRCVPISNHLYFYWYRQILGQKVEFLVSFYNNEISEKSEIFDDQFSVERPDGSNFTLKIRSTKLEDSAMYFCASSVGLAGADTQYFGPGTRLTVL.

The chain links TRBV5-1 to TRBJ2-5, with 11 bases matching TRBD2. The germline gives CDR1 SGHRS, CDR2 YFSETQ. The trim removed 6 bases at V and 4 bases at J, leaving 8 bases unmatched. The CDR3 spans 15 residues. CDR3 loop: CASIRLAGSRETQYF. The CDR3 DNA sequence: TGCGCCAGCATCCGACTAGCGGGAAGTCGAGAGACCCAGTACTTC.

CDR3 in DNA: TGTGCCAGTGGTGGTTCAGGACAAGAGACCCAGTACTTC. Residues: CASGGSGQETQYF. The chain carries TRBV19 and TRBJ2-5; D unclear. The CDR3 extends over 13 amino acids. Trimming took off 8 bases at V and 2 bases at J, with 12 bases between the two ends. Per germline, CDR1 LNHDA and CDR2 SQIVND (reference sequence).

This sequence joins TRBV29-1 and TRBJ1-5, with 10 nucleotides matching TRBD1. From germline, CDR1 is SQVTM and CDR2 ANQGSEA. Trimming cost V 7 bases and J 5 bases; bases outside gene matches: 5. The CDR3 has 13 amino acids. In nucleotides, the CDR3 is TGCAGCGCCACCGGGACAGGGGATCAGCCCCAGCATTTT. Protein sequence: CSATGTGDQPQHF.

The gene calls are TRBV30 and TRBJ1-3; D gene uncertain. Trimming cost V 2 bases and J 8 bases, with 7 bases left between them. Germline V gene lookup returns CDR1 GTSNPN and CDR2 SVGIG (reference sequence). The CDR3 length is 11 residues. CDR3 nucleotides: TGTGCCTGGAGTAAAGTGGACACCATATATTTT. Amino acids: CAWSKVDTIYF.

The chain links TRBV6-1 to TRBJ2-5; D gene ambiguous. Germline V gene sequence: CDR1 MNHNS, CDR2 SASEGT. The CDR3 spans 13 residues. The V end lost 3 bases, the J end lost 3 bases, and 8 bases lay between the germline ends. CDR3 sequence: CASSDGLEETQYF. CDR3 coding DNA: TGTGCCAGCAGTGATGGCTTAGAAGAGACCCAGTACTTC.

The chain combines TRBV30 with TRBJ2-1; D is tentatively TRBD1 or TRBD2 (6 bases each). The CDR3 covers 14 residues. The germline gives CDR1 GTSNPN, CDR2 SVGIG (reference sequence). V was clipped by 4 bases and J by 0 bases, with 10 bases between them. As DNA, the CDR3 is TGTGCCTGGAAGGGGGGAAGCTCCTACAATGAGCAGTTCTTC. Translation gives CAWKGGSSYNEQFF.

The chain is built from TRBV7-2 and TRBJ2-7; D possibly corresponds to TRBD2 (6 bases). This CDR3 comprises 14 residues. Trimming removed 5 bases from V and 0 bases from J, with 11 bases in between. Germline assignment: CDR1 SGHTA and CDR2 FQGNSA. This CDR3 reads CASSILGGSYEQYF. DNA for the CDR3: TGTGCCAGCAGCATTCTGGGGGGCTCCTACGAGCAGTACTTC.

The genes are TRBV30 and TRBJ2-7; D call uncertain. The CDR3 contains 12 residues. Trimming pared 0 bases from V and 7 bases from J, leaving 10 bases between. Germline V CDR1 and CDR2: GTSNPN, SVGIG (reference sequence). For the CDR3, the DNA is TGTGCCTGGAGTGTTGCCCTTCGGGAGCAGTACTTC. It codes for CAWSVALREQYF.

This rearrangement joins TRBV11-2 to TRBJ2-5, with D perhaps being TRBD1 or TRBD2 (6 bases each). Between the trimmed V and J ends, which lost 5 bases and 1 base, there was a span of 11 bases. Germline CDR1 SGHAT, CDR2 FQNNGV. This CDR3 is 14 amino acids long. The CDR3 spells CASSPTGAQETQYF. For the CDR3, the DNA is TGTGCCAGCAGCCCCACGGGGGCCCAAGAGACCCAGTACTTC.

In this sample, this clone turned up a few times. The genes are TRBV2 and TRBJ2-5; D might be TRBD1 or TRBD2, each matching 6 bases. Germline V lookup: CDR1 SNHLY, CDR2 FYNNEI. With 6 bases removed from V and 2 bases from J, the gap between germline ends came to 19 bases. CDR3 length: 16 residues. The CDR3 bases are TGTGCCAGCAGATCGTCCGGGGGCCGGGCTCAAGAGACCCAGTACTTC. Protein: CASRSSGGRAQETQYF.

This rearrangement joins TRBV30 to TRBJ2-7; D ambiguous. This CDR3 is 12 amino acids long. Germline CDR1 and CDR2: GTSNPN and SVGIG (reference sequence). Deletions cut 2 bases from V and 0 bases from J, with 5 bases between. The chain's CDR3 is CAWSPNSYEQYF. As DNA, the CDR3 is TGTGCCTGGAGTCCGAACTCCTACGAGCAGTACTTC.

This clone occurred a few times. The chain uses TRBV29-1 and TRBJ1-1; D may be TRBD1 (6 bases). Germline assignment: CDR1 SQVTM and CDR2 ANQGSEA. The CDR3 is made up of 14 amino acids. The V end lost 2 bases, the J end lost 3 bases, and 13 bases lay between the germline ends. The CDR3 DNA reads TGCAGCGTTGAAAATCAGGGGAGTCACACTGAAGCTTTCTTT. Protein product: CSVENQGSHTEAFF. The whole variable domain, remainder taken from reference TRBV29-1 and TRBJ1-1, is SAVISQKPSRDICQRGTSLTIQCQVDSQVTMMFWYRQQPGQSLTLIATANQGSEATYESGFVIDKFPISRPNLTFSTLTVSNMSPEDSSIYLCSVENQGSHTEAFFGQGTRLTVV.

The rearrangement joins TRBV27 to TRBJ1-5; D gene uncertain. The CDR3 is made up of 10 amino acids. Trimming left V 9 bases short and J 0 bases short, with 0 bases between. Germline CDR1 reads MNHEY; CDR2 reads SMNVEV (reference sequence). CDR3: CASSNQPQHF. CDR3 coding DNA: TGTGCCAGTAGCAATCAGCCCCAGCATTTT.

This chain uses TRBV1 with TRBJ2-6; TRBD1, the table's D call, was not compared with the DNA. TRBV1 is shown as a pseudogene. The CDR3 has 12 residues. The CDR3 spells CTRSGTGPVLTF. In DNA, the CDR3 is TGCACCAGATCCGGGACAGGGCCCGTCCTGACTTTC.

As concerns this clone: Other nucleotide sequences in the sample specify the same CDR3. CDR3 loop: CSVGGGTDTQYF. CDR3 coding DNA: TGCAGCGTTGGGGGGGGCACAGATACGCAGTATTTT. The gene calls are TRBV29-1 and TRBJ2-3, with D possibly matching TRBD2 (6 bases). The CDR3 length is 12 residues. Trimming pared 4 bases from V and 1 base from J, leaving 6 bases between. In germline, CDR1 is SQVTM, CDR2 ANQGSEA.

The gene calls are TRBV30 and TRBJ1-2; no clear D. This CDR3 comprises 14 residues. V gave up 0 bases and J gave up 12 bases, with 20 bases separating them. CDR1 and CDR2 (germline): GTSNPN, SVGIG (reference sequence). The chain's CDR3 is CAWSVSLGRAGNTF. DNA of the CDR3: TGTGCCTGGAGTGTATCGCTTGGGCGGGCTGGAAACACCTTC.

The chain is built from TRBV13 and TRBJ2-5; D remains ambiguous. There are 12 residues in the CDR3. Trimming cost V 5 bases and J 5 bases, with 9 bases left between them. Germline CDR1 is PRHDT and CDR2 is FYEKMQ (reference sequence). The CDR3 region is CASSLPRETQYF. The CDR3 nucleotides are TGTGCCAGCAGCCTACCTCGGGAGACCCAGTACTTC. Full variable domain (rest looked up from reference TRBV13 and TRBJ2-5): AAGVIQSPRHLIKEKRETATLKCYPIPRHDTVYWYQQGPGQDPQFLISFYEKMQSDKGSIPDRFSAQQFSDYHSELNMSSLELGDSALYFCASSLPRETQYFGPGTRLLVL.

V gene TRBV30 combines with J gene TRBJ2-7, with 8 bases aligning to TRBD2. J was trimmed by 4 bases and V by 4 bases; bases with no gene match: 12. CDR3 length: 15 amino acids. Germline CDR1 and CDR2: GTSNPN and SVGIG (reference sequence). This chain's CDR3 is CAWMGWGPGGYEQYF. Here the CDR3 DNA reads TGTGCCTGGATGGGCTGGGGACCGGGGGGGTACGAGCAGTACTTC. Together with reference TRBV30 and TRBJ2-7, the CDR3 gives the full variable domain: SQTIHQWPATLVQPVGSPLSLECTVEGTSNPNLYWYRQAAGRGLQLLFYSVGIGQISSEVPQNLSASRPQDRQFILSSKKLLLSDSGFYLCAWMGWGPGGYEQYFGPGTRLTVT.

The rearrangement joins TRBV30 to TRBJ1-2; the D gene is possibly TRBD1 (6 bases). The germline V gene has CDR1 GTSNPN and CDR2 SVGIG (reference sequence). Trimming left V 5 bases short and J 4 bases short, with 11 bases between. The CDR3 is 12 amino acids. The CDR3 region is CAWRTVGYGYTF. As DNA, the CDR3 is TGTGCCTGGCGGACAGTCGGCTATGGCTACACCTTC.